Presented here are 24 T cell receptor beta chains from one specimen sequenced in a study of T cell repertoires in cytomegalovirus infection. TCRdb reprocessed the reads with MiXCR, giving one entry per CDR3 protein. The sample has around 630,000 distinct CDR3 sequences, 24% seen once; the top ten hold roughly 8%. Sequenced: CD8+ T cells from PBMCs. The receptors here all came from a human donor in good health (CMV status not recorded). Some clones in this sample may be carry-over from other donors' samples.

This chain uses TRBV7-9 with TRBJ2-7; D possibly uses TRBD1 or TRBD2 (5 bases each). Per germline, CDR1 SEHNR and CDR2 FQNEAQ (reference sequence). This CDR3 is built from 15 residues. V dropped 7 bases and J dropped 0 bases, with 16 bases sitting between them. CDR3 protein: CASMAEGSTSYEQYF. In DNA, the CDR3 is TGTGCCAGCATGGCAGAGGGGTCCACCTCCTACGAGCAGTACTTC.

J is TRBJ2-2 and V is TRBV6-5, with 9 nucleotides matching TRBD1. The CDR3 length is 16 residues. V gave up 0 bases and J gave up 8 bases; unmatched junction bases: 7. The germline gives CDR1 MNHEY, CDR2 SVGAGI. This CDR3 reads CASSYSLTGGTGELFF. In DNA, the CDR3 is TGTGCCAGCAGTTACTCGCTGACAGGGGGAACTGGGGAGCTGTTTTTT.

V usage is TRBV3-1 and J usage is TRBJ2-1; 11 bases are a match to TRBD2. The CDR3 has 16 residues. The V gene's germline CDR1 is LGHDT and CDR2 YNNKEL (reference sequence). The V segment lost 4 bases and the J segment 8 bases; nucleotides outside the gene matches: 10. CDR3 coding DNA: TGTGCCAGCAGCCTCACGATAGCGGGGGGGCAATATGAGCAGTTCTTC. It is translated as CASSLTIAGGQYEQFF.

In this sample, this clonotype turned up a few times. Since a much larger clone is just one base distant, this may be a read error. The chain links TRBV7-2 to TRBJ1-2, with 9 bases identical to TRBD1. Per germline, CDR1 SGHTA and CDR2 FQGNSA. CDR3 length equals 15 residues. Here the CDR3 DNA reads TGTGTCAGCAGCCCCGGACAGGGGATTAACTATGGCTACACCTTC. Translated: CVSSPGQGINYGYTF.

This clonotype was counted between two and nine times. The genes are TRBV9 and TRBJ1-1, with D maybe TRBD1 (6 bases). Trimming stripped 5 bases from V and 4 bases from J, with 15 bases between. The germline CDR1 and CDR2 sequences are SGDLS and YYNGEE. This CDR3 has 14 residues. The CDR3 is CASRRGTTGTEAFF. The CDR3 coding sequence is TGTGCCAGCAGAAGGGGGACTACCGGCACTGAAGCTTTCTTT.

This clonotype was observed at least ten times. The V call is TRBV28, the J call TRBJ1-5; TRBD1 is a possible D gene (5 bases). CDR1 and CDR2 from the germline V gene are MDHEN and SYDVKM. The CDR3 is made up of 14 amino acids. V dropped 2 bases and J dropped 4 bases, with 9 bases sitting between them. Here the CDR3 reads CASSLRGRNQPQHF. In DNA form, the CDR3 reads TGTGCCAGCAGTTTAAGGGGAAGGAATCAGCCCCAGCATTTT.

This clonotype was counted a few times. This chain links TRBV28 with TRBJ2-5, with D unresolved. V dropped 6 bases and J dropped 0 bases, with 14 bases sitting between them. This CDR3 is built from 15 residues. Germline assignment: CDR1 MDHEN and CDR2 SYDVKM. CDR3 sequence: CASSAGRRYQETQYF. The DNA for the CDR3 is TGTGCCAGCAGCGCTGGACGGCGGTACCAAGAGACCCAGTACTTC.

There are many counts of this clonotype. The chain joins TRBV27 to TRBJ1-1; maybe TRBD1 (6 bases). Germline loops: CDR1 MNHEY, CDR2 SMNVEV (reference sequence). This CDR3 region has 15 residues. Trimming took 3 bases from V and 3 from J, leaving 14 bases between them. The CDR3 nucleotides read TGTGCCAGCAGTTTGAAGGGACACAAGGACACTGAAGCTTTCTTT. The encoded protein is CASSLKGHKDTEAFF.

The V and J genes are TRBV19 and TRBJ2-7; D is unresolved. Trimming cost V 5 bases and J 7 bases, with 9 bases left between them. Germline CDR1 and CDR2: LNHDA and SQIVND (reference sequence). The CDR3 runs to 11 residues. The CDR3 reads CASSYMGEQYF. CDR3 DNA: TGTGCCAGTAGTTATATGGGGGAGCAGTACTTC.

This clonotype was seen ten or more times. The V and J genes are TRBV7-8 and TRBJ2-1, with TRBD2 matching over 11 bases. Germline CDR1 is SGHVS and CDR2 is FQNEAQ. This CDR3 has 15 amino acids. J was trimmed by 4 bases and V by 8 bases; bases with no gene match: 7. The DNA for the CDR3 is TGTGCCAGCTCCTTGGGACTAGCGGAATACAATGAGCAGTTCTTC. It yields the protein CASSLGLAEYNEQFF.

The V and J genes are TRBV20-1 and TRBJ2-1; the D gene is possibly TRBD2 (5 bases). The CDR3 is 15 residues long. The germline V gene has CDR1 DFQATT and CDR2 SNEGSKA (reference sequence). Trimming cost V 0 bases and J 2 bases, with 11 bases left between them. The CDR3 bases are TGCAGTGCTAGAGATCTGCGGGTCACCTACAATGAGCAGTTCTTC. Translating it yields CSARDLRVTYNEQFF.

This clonotype has only a few counts. V is TRBV28 and J is TRBJ2-2; either TRBD1 or TRBD2 may fit D (5 bases each). CDR3 size: 16 residues. Per germline, CDR1 MDHEN and CDR2 SYDVKM. The ends were cut back, 5 bases at V and 1 base at J, with 14 bases in the middle. The CDR3 DNA sequence: TGTGCCAGCAGTCCCCGGGGCAGTGGGAACACCGGGGAGCTGTTTTTT. Translated: CASSPRGSGNTGELFF.

This clonotype was observed many times. The rearrangement links TRBV7-8 to TRBJ2-1; 10 bases agree with TRBD1. The V segment lost 5 bases and the J segment 15 bases; nucleotides outside the gene matches: 10. Germline CDR1 SGHVS, CDR2 FQNEAQ. The CDR3 sequence is 13 residues long. CDR3 DNA sequence: TGTGCCAGCAGCAAGCCCGGGACAGGGGACGCGTTCTTC. This translates into CASSKPGTGDAFF.

The sample holds a few counts of this clonotype. The J gene is TRBJ1-2, the V gene TRBV7-9, with TRBD1 as a possible D gene (6 bases). V gave up 3 bases and J gave up 6 bases, with 11 bases separating them. From germline, CDR1 is SEHNR and CDR2 FQNEAQ (reference sequence). The CDR3 covers 13 residues. CDR3 in DNA: TGTGCCAGCAGCTTGGGGGCCACCAATGGCTACACCTTC. Encoded protein: CASSLGATNGYTF.

V usage is TRBV28 and J usage is TRBJ2-3; TRBD1 is a possible D gene (6 bases). The CDR3 is 16 residues long. Germline CDR1 is MDHEN and CDR2 is SYDVKM. Deletions cut 5 bases from V and 5 bases from J, with 20 bases between. CDR3 nucleotide sequence: TGTGCCAGCAGTCCCACCGACAGGAGTTTAGTAGATACGCAGTATTTT. This gives the protein CASSPTDRSLVDTQYF.

This clonotype has a count of ten or more. The CDR3 DNA is TGTGCCAGCAGTTCCGCCGGGGTCCGTTTCACCCTCCACTTT. It specifies CASSSAGVRFTLHF. This chain joins TRBV7-6 and TRBJ1-6, with D uncertain. There are 14 residues in the CDR3. V gave up 6 bases and J gave up 14 bases, with 20 bases separating them. Germline CDR1 SGHVS, CDR2 FNYEAQ. The whole variable domain, filled in from reference TRBV7-6 and TRBJ1-6, reads GAGVSQSPRYKVTKRGQDVALRCDPISGHVSLYWYRQALGQGPEFLTYFNYEAQQDKSGLPNDRFSAERPEGSISTLTIQRTEQRDSAMYRCASSSAGVRFTLHFGNGTRLTVT.

The chain is built from TRBV4-1 and TRBJ1-4; D unclear. Germline V gene sequence: CDR1 MGHRA, CDR2 YSYEKL. The CDR3 is 15 amino acids. V shed 4 bases and J shed 8 bases, with 17 bases lying between them. CDR3 in DNA: TGCGCCAGCAGCCCCCAGCCGGGTGTCGAGGAAAAACTGTTTTTT. Amino acids: CASSPQPGVEEKLFF.

In this sample, this clonotype turned up a few times. The V gene is TRBV9, the J gene TRBJ1-1, with D possibly matching TRBD1 (5 bases). CDR3 size: 15 residues. V shed 3 bases and J shed 8 bases, with 20 bases lying between them. CDR1 is SGDLS, CDR2 YYNGEE, per germline. CDR3 nucleotides: TGTGCCAGCAGCGCGTCCCTATCCAGACAGCCCGAAGCTTTCTTT. It yields the protein CASSASLSRQPEAFF.

This clonotype was seen a handful of times. The rearrangement links TRBV12-3 or TRBV12-4 to TRBJ2-5; a weak D match, TRBD1 (6 bases). V shed 8 bases and J shed 4 bases, with 29 bases lying between them. This CDR3 spans 18 amino acids. The CDR3 DNA sequence: TGTGCCAGCCCCCACCCCCCCTGGACAGCTCAGGAGTCAGAGACCCAGTACTTC. It encodes CASPHPPWTAQESETQYF.

This sequence joins TRBV4-1 and TRBJ2-1; 9 positions match TRBD1. The germline V gene has CDR1 MGHRA and CDR2 YSYEKL. V shed 0 bases, J shed 6 bases, and the junction held 0 bases outside the gene matches. This CDR3 comprises 14 residues. The CDR3 here is CASSQEGQGNEQFF. The CDR3 nucleotides read TGCGCCAGCAGCCAAGAGGGACAGGGCAATGAGCAGTTCTTC.

The V and J genes are TRBV7-9 and TRBJ1-1, with D perhaps matching TRBD1 (5 bases). The germline gives CDR1 SEHNR, CDR2 FQNEAQ (reference sequence). The CDR3 consists of 13 residues. V gave up 9 bases and J gave up 0 bases, with 11 bases separating them. CDR3 DNA sequence: TGTGCCAGTCCCGGGACGGTGAACACTGAAGCTTTCTTT. Protein sequence: CASPGTVNTEAFF.

The table lists this clonotype with many counts. The chain combines TRBV10-3 with TRBJ1-6; perhaps TRBD1 as D (5 bases). V dropped 8 bases and J dropped 11 bases, with 16 bases sitting between them. CDR1 and CDR2 (germline): ENHRY, SYGVKD. This CDR3 comprises 13 residues. Here the CDR3 DNA reads TGTGCCATCCCGGGGGATCGTTCTCCACCCCTCCACTTT. Protein product: CAIPGDRSPPLHF.

This clonotype has only a few counts. The chain combines TRBV19 with TRBJ2-7, with TRBD2 as a possible D gene (5 bases). The CDR3 loop spans 15 amino acids. Between the trimmed V and J ends, which lost 5 bases and 2 bases, there was a span of 16 bases. Per the germline V gene, CDR1 is LNHDA and CDR2 is SQIVND (reference sequence). The CDR3 loop is CASSLLSRGTYEQYF. CDR3 sequence (DNA): TGTGCCAGTAGTCTCCTCAGCCGGGGAACCTACGAGCAGTACTTC.

The chain recombines TRBV28 with TRBJ2-7, with D perhaps TRBD2 (7 bases). Germline loops: CDR1 MDHEN, CDR2 SYDVKM. CDR3 length: 14 amino acids. Trimming cost V 3 bases and J 7 bases, with 16 bases left between them. In DNA, the CDR3 is TGTGCCAGCAGTTTTCGAGGGGGGGCTTGGGAGCAGTACGTC. This codes for CASSFRGGAWEQYV.